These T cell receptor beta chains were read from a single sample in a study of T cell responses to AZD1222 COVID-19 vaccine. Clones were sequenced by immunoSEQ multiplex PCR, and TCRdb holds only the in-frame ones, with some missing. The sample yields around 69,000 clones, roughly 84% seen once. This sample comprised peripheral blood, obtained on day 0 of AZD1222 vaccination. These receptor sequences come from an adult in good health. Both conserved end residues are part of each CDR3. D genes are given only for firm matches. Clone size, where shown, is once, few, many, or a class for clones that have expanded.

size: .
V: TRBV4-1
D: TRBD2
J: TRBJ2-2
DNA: TGCGCCAGCAGCCAAGGGACTAGCGGGTACACCGGGGAGCTGTTTTTT
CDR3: CASSQGTSGYTGELFF

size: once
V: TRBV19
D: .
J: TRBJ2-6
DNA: TGTGCCAGTAGTCACGAGGACTCTGGGGCCAACGTCCTGACTTTC
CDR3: CASSHEDSGANVLTF

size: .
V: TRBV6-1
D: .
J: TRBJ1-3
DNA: TGTGCCAGCAGTGAAGTGGGGACTGGAAACACCATATATTTT
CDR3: CASSEVGTGNTIYF

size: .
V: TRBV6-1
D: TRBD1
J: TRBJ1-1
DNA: TGTGCCAGCAGTGATCGACAGGGGGCTCATACTGAAGCTTTCTTT
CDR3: CASSDRQGAHTEAFF

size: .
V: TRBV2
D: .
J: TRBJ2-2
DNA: TGTGCCAGCAGCGTTCTCGGGGCGGGGACCGGGGAGCTGTTTTTT
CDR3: CASSVLGAGTGELFF

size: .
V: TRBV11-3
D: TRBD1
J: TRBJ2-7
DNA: TGTGCCAGCAGTGACAGGGGAAGCTCCTACGAGCAGTACTTC
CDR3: CASSDRGSSYEQYF

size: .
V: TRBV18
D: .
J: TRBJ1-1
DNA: TGTGCCAGCTCACCACTAAGTAACAGCTTAGACACTGAAGCTTTCTTT
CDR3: CASSPLSNSLDTEAFF

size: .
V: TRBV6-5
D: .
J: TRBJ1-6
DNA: TGTGCCAGCAGCCCGACAGTTCTGAGCTCACCCCTCCACTTT
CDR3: CASSPTVLSSPLHF

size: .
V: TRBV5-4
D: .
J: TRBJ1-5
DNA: TGTGCCAGCAGCTTGGGAGGCGGGGAATTCCATCAGCCCCAGCATTTT
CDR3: CASSLGGGEFHQPQHF

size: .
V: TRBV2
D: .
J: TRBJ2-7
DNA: TGTGCCAGCAGTGTCTACGAGCAGTACTTC
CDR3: CASSVYEQYF

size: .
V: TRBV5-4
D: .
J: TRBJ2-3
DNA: TGTGCCAGCAGCCAGGGACTGGTTACCACAGATACGCAGTATTTT
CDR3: CASSQGLVTTDTQYF

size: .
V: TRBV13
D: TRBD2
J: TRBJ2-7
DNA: TGTGCCAGCAGCCCTACTAGCGCAAGCTCCTACGAGCAGTACTTC
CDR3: CASSPTSASSYEQYF

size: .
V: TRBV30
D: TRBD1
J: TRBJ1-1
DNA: TGTGCCTGGAGTCCCATGTACCAGGGGGTTCCTGAAGCTTTCTTT
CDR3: CAWSPMYQGVPEAFF

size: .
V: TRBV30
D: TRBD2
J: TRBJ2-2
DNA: TGTGCCTGGAGCCGGGGGGGGACCACCGGGGAGCTGTTTTTT
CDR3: CAWSRGGTTGELFF

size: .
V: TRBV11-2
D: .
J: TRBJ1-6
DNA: TGTGCCAGCAGCTTAAAGTCCGCCTATAATTCACCCCTCCACTTT
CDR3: CASSLKSAYNSPLHF

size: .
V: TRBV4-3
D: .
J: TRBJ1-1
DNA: TGCGCCAGCAGCCAAGAGTCCGCGGGGTTCGCTGAAGCTTTCTTT
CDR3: CASSQESAGFAEAFF

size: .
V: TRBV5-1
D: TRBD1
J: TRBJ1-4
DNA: TGCGCCAGCAGCTCGGGACAGCTTAATGAAAAACTGTTTTTT
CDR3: CASSSGQLNEKLFF

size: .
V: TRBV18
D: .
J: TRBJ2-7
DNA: TGTGCCAGCTCACCAGGTTCCCATCCTTACGAGCAGTACTTC
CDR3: CASSPGSHPYEQYF

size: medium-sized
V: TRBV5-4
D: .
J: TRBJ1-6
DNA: TGTGCCAGCAGCCAGTGGCAGGGAGGGTCACCCCTCCACTTT
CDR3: CASSQWQGGSPLHF

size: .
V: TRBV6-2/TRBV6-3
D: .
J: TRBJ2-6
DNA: TGTGCCAGCAGTTATGGTGCCTCTGGGGCCAACGTCCTGACTTTC
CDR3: CASSYGASGANVLTF

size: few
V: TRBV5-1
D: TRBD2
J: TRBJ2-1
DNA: TGCGCCAGCAGCTCCCGGACTAGCGGGGGCGGGTACAATGAGCAGTTCTTC
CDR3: CASSSRTSGGGYNEQFF

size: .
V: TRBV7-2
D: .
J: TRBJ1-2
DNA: TGTGCCAGCAGCCTCATACGCAGTAACTATGGCTACACCTTC
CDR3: CASSLIRSNYGYTF

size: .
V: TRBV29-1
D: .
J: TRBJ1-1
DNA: TGCAGCGTTGAGGGGGGACACCGGAACACTGAAGCTTTCTTT
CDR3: CSVEGGHRNTEAFF

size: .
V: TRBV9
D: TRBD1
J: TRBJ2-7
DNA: TGTGCCAGCAGCGTAGGACAGGGGGCTTTCTACGAGCAGTACTTC
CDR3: CASSVGQGAFYEQYF

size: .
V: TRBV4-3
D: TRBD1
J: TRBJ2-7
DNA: TGCGCCAGCAGCCAAGATTGGACAGGGAGCGTCGAGCAGTACTTC
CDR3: CASSQDWTGSVEQYF

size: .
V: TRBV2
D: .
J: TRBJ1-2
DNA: TGTGCCAGCAGCCTTCTGCAGGGTGAAGGCTACACCTTC
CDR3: CASSLLQGEGYTF

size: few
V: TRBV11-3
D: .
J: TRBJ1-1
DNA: TGTGCCAGCAGCTTAGTAGGAGGGGGAGAAGCTTTCTTT
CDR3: CASSLVGGGEAFF

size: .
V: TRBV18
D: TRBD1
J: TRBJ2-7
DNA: TGTGCCAGCTCCGGGGGACAGGACGGATACGAGCAGTACTTC
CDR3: CASSGGQDGYEQYF

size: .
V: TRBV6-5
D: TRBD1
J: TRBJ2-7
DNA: TGTGCCAGCAGTTACGAGCCGGGACAGGGGGCTTACGAGCAGTACTTC
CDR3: CASSYEPGQGAYEQYF

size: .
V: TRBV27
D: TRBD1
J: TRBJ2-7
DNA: TGTGCCAGCAGTTGGGGACAGGAGAGCTACGAGCAGTACTTC
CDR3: CASSWGQESYEQYF

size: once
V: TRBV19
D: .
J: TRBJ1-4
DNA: TGTGCCAGTAGTCCCCTCAACAGGGTGGGAACAACTAATGAAAAACTGTTTTTT
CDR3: CASSPLNRVGTTNEKLFF

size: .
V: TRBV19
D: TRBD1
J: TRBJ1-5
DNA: TGTGCCAGTAGTATCCTGGGACAGGGAAACAATCAGCCCCAGCATTTT
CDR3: CASSILGQGNNQPQHF

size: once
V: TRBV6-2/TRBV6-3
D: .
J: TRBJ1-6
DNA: TGTGCCAGCAGTTACTCGACCAGGGTGAATTCACCCCTCCACTTT
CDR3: CASSYSTRVNSPLHF

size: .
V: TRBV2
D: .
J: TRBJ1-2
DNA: TGTGCCAGCATGGAGACAGCTAACTATGGCTACACCTTC
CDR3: CASMETANYGYTF

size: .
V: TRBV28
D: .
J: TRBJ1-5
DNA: TGTGCCAGCAGTTTATTAGCAGAGAATCAGCCCCAGCATTTT
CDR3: CASSLLAENQPQHF

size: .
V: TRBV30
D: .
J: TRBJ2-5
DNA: TGTGCCTGGAACGGACTCACTTGGGAGACCCAGTACTTC
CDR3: CAWNGLTWETQYF

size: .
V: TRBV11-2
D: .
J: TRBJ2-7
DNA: TGTGCCAGCAGCTTAGATCGGAGCGAGCAGTACTTC
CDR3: CASSLDRSEQYF

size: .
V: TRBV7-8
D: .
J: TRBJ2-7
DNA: TGTGCCAGCAGCTTGGGTGGCAGGGTCAACTACGAGCAGTACTTC
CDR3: CASSLGGRVNYEQYF

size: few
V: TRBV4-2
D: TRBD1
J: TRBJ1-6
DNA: TGTGCCAGCAGCTCTACCGGGACAGGGCGATCTCCCCTCCACTTT
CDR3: CASSSTGTGRSPLHF

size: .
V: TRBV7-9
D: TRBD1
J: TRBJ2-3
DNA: TGTGCCAGCAGCCCTACCGGGACAGGGGCTACAGATACGCAGTATTTT
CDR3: CASSPTGTGATDTQYF

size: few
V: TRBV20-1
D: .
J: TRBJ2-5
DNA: TGCAGTGCGCAGGATCAAGAGACCCAGTACTTC
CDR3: CSAQDQETQYF

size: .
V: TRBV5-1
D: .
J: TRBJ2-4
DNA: TGCGCCAGCAGCGCGACCCCAGGGAATCAGTACTTC
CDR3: CASSATPGNQYF